Reported below is one T cell receptor beta chain. The CDR3 covers 11 residues. The germline gives CDR1 MNHNY, CDR2 SVGAGI (reference sequence). Trimming cost V 5 bases and J 12 bases, with 13 bases left between them. Using immunoSEQ multiplex PCR, the repertoire was profiled, and TCRdb retains in-frame clones only, with some absent. This table holds fewer than 600,000 clones, 85% to 90% found once. The sample originates from a study of blood T cell repertoires in COVID-19. The chain uses TRBV6-6 and TRBJ1-1; perhaps TRBD1 as D (5 bases). The receptor's source is a woman in her forties who had recovered from COVID-19. The sample was PBMCs or T cells enriched from blood (not recorded which). The chain's CDR3 is CASSRGGTTFF. In DNA form, the CDR3 reads TGTGCCAGCAGTCGTGGAGGGACGACTTTCTTT.